This T cell receptor beta chain is drawn from a study of T-cell memory formation after mild COVID-19. The CDR3 is made up of 13 amino acids. Germline V gives CDR1 DFQATT, CDR2 SNEGSKA (reference sequence). V was trimmed by 1 base and J by 7 bases, leaving 12 bases between them. Points from the study as a whole: Mostly located in CM and EM were contracting CD4+ clones, with contracting CD8+ clones located in EMRA. Second-wave clones with a day 37 peak had unconfirmed SARS-CoV-2 specificity. CD4+ bias marked clones expanding day 15 to 37, unlike balanced contracting clones. Researchers found some responding clones in pre-infection memory, a sign that cross-reactive memory joined.

This clonotype has just a few counts. As yet, its antigen is unknown. TCRdb recomputed calls from the 5' RACE reads with MiXCR, one row per CDR3 protein. The sample records 250,000 to 300,000 distinct CDR3 sequences, 8.2% being singletons. The sequence came from a man between 18 and 29 years old who had mild COVID-19 (a few samples of this study predate the infection). Cell type and time point are not known. The rearrangement links TRBV20-1 to TRBJ2-3; D unclear. Specimen: PBMCs or a T cell subset sorted from them (not recorded which). The CDR3 sequence is CSARAETGNTQYF. In nucleotides, the CDR3 is TGCAGTGCTAGAGCCGAGACTGGAAATACGCAGTATTTT.